This TCR beta chain originates from a study of T cell responses to AZD1222 COVID-19 vaccine. Germline CDR1 reads KGHDR; CDR2 reads SFDVKD. V shed 1 base and J shed 9 bases, with 27 bases lying between them. This CDR3 is built from 19 residues. Pooled together were second doses at about 4 or about 12 weeks. Study-wide results and caveats: Distributed over spike, vaccine-associated CD4 TCRs predominated at 160-218 and 743-854. Spike-specific TCR breadth and depth were elevated following two AZD1222 doses.

Profiling relied on immunoSEQ multiplex PCR, and the TCRdb table lists in-frame clones only, not all of them. This sample has approximately 70,000 clones, with roughly 80% found just once. This clone was recorded only once. What it binds is unknown. The sample consisted of peripheral blood, taken 28 days after the second AZD1222 dose. The V gene is TRBV24-1, the J gene TRBJ2-1; D perhaps matches TRBD2 (6 bases). This TCR was sampled from an adult who received the AZD1222 COVID-19 vaccine. CDR3 residues: CATSDFPDHRGRPGGEQFF. The CDR3 DNA follows: TGTGCCACCAGTGATTTCCCTGATCATCGGGGCCGACCCGGGGGTGAGCAGTTCTTC.